The clone carrying this T cell receptor (beta chain) was seen ten or more times. As yet, its antigen is unknown. This record comes from a study of T cells in Graves' hyperthyroidism and ophthalmopathy. Overall study findings and caveats: Ophthalmopathy prediction by the model preceded onset by a median approximately six months.

Clinical symptoms, serum thyroxine, TRAb, thyroid ultrasound and orbital computed tomography established diagnosis. Isolation of PBMCs was performed on around 9.8 ml fresh peripheral blood. The TCR beta CDR3 regions underwent amplification using RNA transcripts as the source. Primed by the HTBI set, a first-round RT-PCR was run on the TCR CDR3. TCRdb ran MiXCR on the multiplex PCR reads and lists one entry per CDR3 protein. Of roughly 280,000 distinct CDR3 sequences in the sample, about 18% were seen once. Source material: blood. This receptor was taken from a woman aged 60-70 years with Graves' ophthalmopathy.

The CDR3 nucleotides are TGTGCCTGGAGTGTACTCGGAGAGAACACTGAAGCTTTCTTT. This gives the protein CAWSVLGENTEAFF. This sequence joins TRBV30 and TRBJ1-1; no firm D call. V was shortened by 0 bases and J by 1 base, with 9 bases between the two germline ends. The CDR3 runs 14 residues. CDR1 and CDR2 from the germline V gene are GTSNPN and SVGIG (reference sequence).